These 18 T cell receptor beta chains were all obtained from the same sample, sequenced in a study of blood T cell repertoires in COVID-19. Measured with immunoSEQ multiplex PCR; TCRdb has only the in-frame clones, and not every one. The repertoire includes some 380,000 clones, around 87% of them detected once, and 1% to 1.5% sits in the top ten. Sequencing was done on a sample of PBMCs or T cells enriched from blood (not recorded which). Source of these receptors: a man aged 25 to 45 who had recovered from COVID-19.

This sequence joins TRBV6-1 and TRBJ2-2; D may be TRBD2 (5 bases). V was pared by 5 bases and J by 7 bases, with 11 bases between. Germline V lookup: CDR1 MNHNS, CDR2 SASEGT. This CDR3 has 13 amino acids. CDR3: CASSYSGNGELFF. In DNA, the CDR3 is TGTGCCAGCAGTTATTCGGGGAACGGGGAGCTGTTTTTT.

The chain couples TRBV7-6 to TRBJ2-7; 11 bases are a match to TRBD2. The V gene end was trimmed by 2 bases and the J gene end by 5 bases; junction bases not matched to a gene: 11. Germline V lookup: CDR1 SGHVS, CDR2 FNYEAQ. This CDR3 spans 17 amino acids. The chain's CDR3 is CASSLTTSGGILDEQYF. In DNA form, the CDR3 reads TGTGCCAGCAGCTTAACTACTAGCGGGGGTATATTGGACGAGCAGTACTTC.

CDR3 sequence: CASSQPWGEGRTQRAFF. DNA of the CDR3: TGCGCCAGCAGCCAACCCTGGGGGGAGGGAAGAACGCAACGAGCTTTCTTT. This chain connects TRBV4-1 to TRBJ1-1, with TRBD1 as a possible D gene (5 bases). The CDR3 loop spans 17 amino acids. Trimming left V 2 bases short and J 10 bases short, with 26 bases between. The germline V gene has CDR1 MGHRA and CDR2 YSYEKL.

CDR3 nucleotides: TGTGCCAGCAGCAAAATAGCGGGGGGGCACGGCACCGGGGAGCTGTTTTTT. The encoded protein is CASSKIAGGHGTGELFF. The chain employs TRBV5-4 and TRBJ2-2, with TRBD2 matching over 11 bases. V gave up 4 bases and J gave up 4 bases; unmatched junction bases: 9. Germline V gives CDR1 SGHNT, CDR2 YYREEE (reference sequence). There are 17 residues in the CDR3.

The genes are TRBV29-1 and TRBJ1-2, with 8 bases identical to TRBD1. The V gene's germline CDR1 is SQVTM and CDR2 ANQGSEA. The CDR3 runs to 12 residues. The V gene end was trimmed by 7 bases and the J gene end by 5 bases; junction bases not matched to a gene: 6. CDR3 protein: CSGRTGQYGYTF. The CDR3 DNA reads TGCAGCGGTAGGACAGGGCAGTATGGCTACACCTTC.

The chain employs TRBV2 and TRBJ1-2; a weak D match, TRBD1 (6 bases). The ends were cut back, 2 bases at V and 4 bases at J, with 11 bases in the middle. The CDR3 extends over 14 amino acids. From germline, CDR1 is SNHLY and CDR2 FYNNEI. The CDR3 loop is CASSETGLGYGYTF. In DNA form, the CDR3 reads TGTGCCAGCAGTGAAACAGGGCTAGGCTATGGCTACACCTTC.

About this clone itself: Additional DNA sequences in this sample encode the identical CDR3. The chain joins TRBV18 to TRBJ2-5, with TRBD1 matching 7 bases. The length of the CDR3 is 13 residues. The germline V gene has CDR1 KGHSH and CDR2 LQKENI. J gave up 4 bases and V 3 bases, and 2 bases lay outside the gene matches. The CDR3 region has the DNA TGTGCCAGCTCACCCCGACAGGGAGAGACCCAGTACTTC. It is translated as CASSPRQGETQYF.

The chain recombines TRBV7-9 with TRBJ1-1; D unresolved. From germline, CDR1 is SEHNR and CDR2 FQNEAQ (reference sequence). This CDR3 has 10 residues. V was clipped by 5 bases and J by 13 bases, with 11 bases between them. The CDR3 protein is CASSLVEDFF. The CDR3 region has the DNA TGTGCCAGCAGCCTCGTCGAGGATTTCTTT.

V is TRBV5-4 and J is TRBJ2-1; 12 bases align to TRBD2. This CDR3 has 16 amino acids. The V gene end was trimmed by 5 bases and the J gene end by 9 bases; junction bases not matched to a gene: 12. Per the germline V gene, CDR1 is SGHNT and CDR2 is YYREEE (reference sequence). CDR3: CASREELAGGLGEQFF. In DNA form, the CDR3 reads TGTGCCAGCAGGGAAGAACTAGCGGGGGGATTGGGTGAGCAGTTCTTC.

This rearrangement joins TRBV7-9 to TRBJ2-5; D is perhaps TRBD2 (5 bases). Trimming stripped 4 bases from V and 4 bases from J, with 13 bases between. The CDR3 runs 14 residues. From germline, CDR1 is SEHNR and CDR2 FQNEAQ (reference sequence). The CDR3 DNA is TGTGCCAGCAGCTCAAGGAGGTGGGGAGAGACCCAGTACTTC. Its translation is CASSSRRWGETQYF.

Points on this clone: The sample has other DNA sequences that encode this CDR3 too. The chain joins TRBV19 to TRBJ2-7, with TRBD1 matching over 10 bases. This CDR3 is 14 amino acids long. V shed 5 bases, J shed 2 bases, and the junction held 3 bases outside the gene matches. Germline V gene data show CDR1 as LNHDA and CDR2 as SQIVND (reference sequence). In DNA, the CDR3 is TGTGCCAGTAGTCCCGGACAGGGGGCCTACGAGCAGTACTTC. This translates into CASSPGQGAYEQYF.

V is TRBV6-5 and J is TRBJ1-1; D is uncertain. This CDR3 contains 14 residues. Trimming left V 3 bases short and J 2 bases short, with 10 bases between. Per the germline V gene, CDR1 is MNHEY and CDR2 is SVGAGI. CDR3 nucleotide sequence: TGTGCCAGCAGTTATAGGCGGGAAAACACTGAAGCTTTCTTT. Its protein is CASSYRRENTEAFF.

The chain links TRBV10-3 to TRBJ2-2; TRBD1 aligns across 8 bases. CDR1 and CDR2 from the germline V gene are ENHRY and SYGVKD. The CDR3 is made up of 19 amino acids. V was pared by 0 bases and J by 4 bases, with 13 bases of the junction left unmatched. The CDR3 protein is CAISESATGVMFGTGELFF. Here the CDR3 DNA reads TGTGCCATCAGTGAGTCAGCGACAGGGGTAATGTTCGGCACCGGGGAGCTGTTTTTT.

This sequence joins TRBV7-2 and TRBJ1-3, with D maybe TRBD1 (5 bases). Per the germline V gene, CDR1 is SGHTA and CDR2 is FQGNSA. The CDR3 is made up of 17 amino acids. The germline V and J ends were trimmed by 5 bases and 0 bases, with 17 bases remaining between them. CDR3 DNA sequence: TGTGCCAGCAGCCCCCCAGGGTTGGGTCACTCTGGAAACACCATATATTTT. Protein product: CASSPPGLGHSGNTIYF.

CDR3 in amino acids: CASSSRRAYDYGYTF. The CDR3 coding sequence is TGTGCCAGCTCCAGCAGGAGGGCATACGACTATGGCTACACCTTC. The rearrangement uses TRBV27 and TRBJ1-2; the D is unclear. CDR3 length equals 15 residues. Between the trimmed V and J ends, which lost 8 bases and 3 bases, there was a span of 19 bases. CDR1 and CDR2 from the germline V gene are MNHEY and SMNVEV (reference sequence).

The chain couples TRBV19 to TRBJ1-5, with TRBD1 identical over 9 bases. The V gene end was trimmed by 3 bases and the J gene end by 5 bases; junction bases not matched to a gene: 8. This CDR3 has 16 amino acids. Germline-derived CDR1 and CDR2 are LNHDA and SQIVND (reference sequence). CDR3 nucleotide sequence: TGTGCCAGTAGTATGATCGCCGGGACAGGGTATCAGCCCCAGCATTTT. It yields the protein CASSMIAGTGYQPQHF.

The rearrangement joins TRBV18 to TRBJ1-1; 7 bases agree with TRBD1. Germline V CDR1 and CDR2: KGHSH, LQKENI. The CDR3 is 15 amino acids. V was clipped by 4 bases and J by 1 base; unmatched bases: 6. This CDR3 reads CASSLRDSRNTEAFF. The DNA of the CDR3 is TGTGCCAGCTCACTGAGGGACAGCCGGAACACTGAAGCTTTCTTT.

The chain couples TRBV7-2 to TRBJ2-7; unclear D gene. CDR1 SGHTA and CDR2 FQGNSA come from the germline V gene. The CDR3 consists of 14 residues. V lost 6 bases and J lost 2, with 14 bases in between. The CDR3 bases are TGTGCCAGCAGTAGTCGAGAAACCGCCTACGAGCAGTACTTC. Translation: CASSSRETAYEQYF.